This TCR beta chain was documented in a study of metastatic and nonmetastatic thyroid tumors. Prior to thyroid surgery, none of the patients had received any treatment. This CDR3 is built from 14 residues. V lost 3 bases to trimming and J lost 7 bases; unmatched junction nucleotides: 1. TCRdb ran MiXCR on the PCR reads. The sample lists 26,000 or so clones; 3.7% were seen once. The chain employs TRBV12-3 or TRBV12-4 and TRBJ2-1; 12 bases are shared with TRBD2. The source material was blood. The clonotype originates from a male donor with papillary thyroid cancer or a benign thyroid nodule (not recorded which). Some clones in this sample may be carry-over from other donors' samples. The CDR3 loop is CASSLTSGGNEQFF. The CDR3 nucleotides read TGTGCCAGCAGTTTGACTAGCGGGGGTAATGAGCAGTTCTTC.